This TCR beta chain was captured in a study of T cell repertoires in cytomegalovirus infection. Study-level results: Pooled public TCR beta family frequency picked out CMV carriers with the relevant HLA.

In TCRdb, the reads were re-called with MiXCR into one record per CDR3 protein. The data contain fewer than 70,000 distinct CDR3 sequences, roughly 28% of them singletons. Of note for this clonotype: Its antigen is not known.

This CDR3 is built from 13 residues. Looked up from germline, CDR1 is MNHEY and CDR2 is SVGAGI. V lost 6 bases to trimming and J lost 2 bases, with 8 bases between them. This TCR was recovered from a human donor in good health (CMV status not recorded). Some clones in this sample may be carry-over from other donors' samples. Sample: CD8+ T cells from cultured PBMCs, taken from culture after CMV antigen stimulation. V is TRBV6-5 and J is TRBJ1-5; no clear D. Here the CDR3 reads CASRRARNQPQHF. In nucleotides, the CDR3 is TGTGCCAGCAGACGGGCCCGCAATCAGCCCCAGCATTTT.